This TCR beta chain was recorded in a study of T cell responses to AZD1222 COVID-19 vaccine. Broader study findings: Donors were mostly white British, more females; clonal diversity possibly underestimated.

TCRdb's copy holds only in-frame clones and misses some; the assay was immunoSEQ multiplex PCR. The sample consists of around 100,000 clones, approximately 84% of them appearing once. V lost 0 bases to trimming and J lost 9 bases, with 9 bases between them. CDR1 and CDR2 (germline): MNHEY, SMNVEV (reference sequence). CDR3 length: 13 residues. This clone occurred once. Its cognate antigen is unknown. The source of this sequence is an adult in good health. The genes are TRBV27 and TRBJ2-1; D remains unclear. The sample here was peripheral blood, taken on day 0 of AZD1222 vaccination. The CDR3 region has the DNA TGTGCCAGCAGTTTATCGTGGGCTTTTGAGCAGTTCTTC. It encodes CASSLSWAFEQFF.